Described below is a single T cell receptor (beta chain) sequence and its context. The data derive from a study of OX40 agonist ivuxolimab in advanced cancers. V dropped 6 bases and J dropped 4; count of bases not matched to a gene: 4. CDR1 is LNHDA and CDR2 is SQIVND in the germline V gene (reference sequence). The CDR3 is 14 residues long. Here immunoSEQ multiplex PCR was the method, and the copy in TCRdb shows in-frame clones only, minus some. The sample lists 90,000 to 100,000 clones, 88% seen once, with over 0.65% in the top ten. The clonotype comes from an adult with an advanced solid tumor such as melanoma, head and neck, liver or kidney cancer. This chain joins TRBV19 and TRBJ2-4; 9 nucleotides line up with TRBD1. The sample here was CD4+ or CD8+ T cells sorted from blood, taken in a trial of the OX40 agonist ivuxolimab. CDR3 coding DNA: TGTGCCAGTAGCTCGACAGGGGGGAAAAACATTCAGTACTTC. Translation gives CASSSTGGKNIQYF.